This TCR beta chain derives from a study of blood T cell repertoires in COVID-19. Study-level information: The study drew acute and convalescent COVID-19 samples from the United States, Italy and Spain. PBMCs, B-cell-depleted T cells, or T cells provided the cDNA or gDNA that made up the material.

Authors' methods: Nucleated cell number was recorded as an estimate derived from reference gene primer amplification. The method was immunoSEQ multiplex PCR; TCRdb's version includes in-frame clones alone and lacks a portion of them. V, J and clone size were drawn from that table, and D and trimming were deduced from the DNA. The sample contains 200,000 to 250,000 clones, 75% to 85% of which appear only once. V dropped 3 bases and J dropped 0; count of bases not matched to a gene: 4. Germline V gives CDR1 MGHRA, CDR2 YSYEKL. This CDR3 has 16 residues. The receptor's source is a human donor in a cohort sampled during active COVID-19. Sequenced: peripheral blood. The rearrangement links TRBV4-1 to TRBJ2-2, with 7 positions matching TRBD2. CDR3 region: CASSHGGFANTGELFF. In DNA, the CDR3 is TGCGCCAGCAGCCACGGGGGGTTCGCGAACACCGGGGAGCTGTTTTTT.